This T cell receptor (beta chain) comes out of a study of CD8 T cells in ankylosing spondylitis. TCRdb processed the 5' RACE reads anew with MiXCR; each CDR3 protein has one entry. Of about 440,000 distinct CDR3 sequences detected, approximately 17% appear once; the ten largest clones hold around 0.92%. Broader study findings: What seemed typical of ankylosing spondylitis blood was a TCR beta motif built from about 8 highly homologous variants.

This clonotype was seen only a few times. What it binds is not known. The specimen was blood, either unsorted or a sorted T cell fraction (not recorded which). This clonotype originated in a male donor with ankylosing spondylitis.

CDR3 in DNA: TGTGCCAGCAGCGGAGAATTATACGAGCAGTACTTC. Its protein is CASSGELYEQYF. V is TRBV12-3 or TRBV12-4 and J is TRBJ2-7; D remains unclear. CDR3 size: 12 residues. V was cut by 6 bases and J by 4 bases, with 10 bases left in between.